Following are 31 T cell receptor beta chains from one sample sequenced in a study of cytotoxic CD8 clonotypes in ibrutinib-treated CLL. Sequencing was performed with immunoSEQ multiplex PCR; in TCRdb, only in-frame clones are kept and a portion is missing. The sample shows 150,000 to 200,000 clones, more than 75% of them seen only once. This sample comprised PBMCs, obtained after 12 months of ibrutinib treatment. The receptors stem from a human donor with chronic lymphocytic leukemia.

This clone was counted a few times. The rearrangement uses TRBV28 and TRBJ1-5, with D uncertain. The CDR3 runs 14 residues. In germline, CDR1 is MDHEN, CDR2 SYDVKM. V was trimmed by 5 bases and J by 6 bases, leaving 14 bases between them. Here the CDR3 DNA reads TGTGCCAGCAGTCCTTCGAGTAGGATTCAGCCCCAGCATTTT. Amino acid sequence: CASSPSSRIQPQHF.

The chain couples TRBV30 to TRBJ2-4; D call uncertain. V was trimmed by 3 bases and J by 6 bases, leaving 6 bases between them. Germline V gene lookup returns CDR1 GTSNPN and CDR2 SVGIG (reference sequence). This CDR3 has 11 amino acids. DNA for the CDR3: TGTGCCTGGAGCTTGAGAAACATTCAGTACTTC. Protein sequence: CAWSLRNIQYF.

The V call is TRBV7-6, the J call TRBJ2-5; tentative D call: TRBD1 (6 bases). The J call may be wrong; the DNA end is better matched by TRBJ2-7. Germline lookup yields CDR1 SGHVS and CDR2 FNYEAQ. The CDR3 runs 16 residues. The DNA for the CDR3 is TGTGCCAGCAGCTTATCCAAGGGGGTCTCGACCTACGAGCAGTACTTC. Protein product: CASSLSKGVSTYEQYF.

A single count supports this clone. This chain connects TRBV10-3 to TRBJ2-1, with unresolved D. The germline CDR1 and CDR2 sequences are ENHRY and SYGVKD. The CDR3 is made up of 17 amino acids. V was pared by 0 bases and J by 6 bases, with 18 bases between. In DNA, the CDR3 is TGTGCCATCAGTGAGTCTAACACAGCATTATTGCTCAATGAGCAGTTCTTC. This translates into CAISESNTALLLNEQFF.

V is TRBV4-1 and J is TRBJ2-7; maybe TRBD1 (5 bases). There are 16 residues in the CDR3. Trimming took 2 bases from V and 7 from J, leaving 21 bases between them. Per the germline V gene, CDR1 is MGHRA and CDR2 is YSYEKL. For the CDR3, the DNA is TGCGCCAGCAGCCAACTGGGGCGGAAGGACCTGGGGGAGCAGTACTTC. It translates to CASSQLGRKDLGEQYF.

The chain has TRBV6-4 and TRBJ2-1, with 12 bases lining up with TRBD2. With 5 bases clipped from V and 10 bases from J, the junction kept 3 bases outside the gene matches. Germline CDR1 is MRHNA and CDR2 is SNTAGT. There are 13 residues in the CDR3. The CDR3 here is CASSSSGRAEQFF. The CDR3 DNA reads as TGTGCCAGCAGTTCTAGCGGGAGGGCCGAGCAGTTCTTC.

The V call is TRBV4-2, the J call TRBJ2-1, with TRBD1 matching 9 bases. There are 15 residues in the CDR3. The trim removed 0 bases at V and 4 bases at J, leaving 1 base unmatched. CDR1 and CDR2 from the germline V gene are LGHNA and YNFKEQ. The CDR3 here is CASSQEGTGYNEQFF. CDR3 nucleotides: TGTGCCAGCAGCCAAGAAGGGACAGGGTACAATGAGCAGTTCTTC.

CDR3 region: CASSDRGNEQFF. In DNA, the CDR3 is TGTGCCAGCAGTGACCGGGGGAATGAGCAGTTCTTC. V and J are TRBV25-1 and TRBJ2-1, with D tentatively TRBD2 (6 bases). This CDR3 region has 12 residues. V lost 3 bases, J lost 7 bases, and 7 bases lay in between. The germline V gene encodes CDR1 MGHDK and CDR2 SYGVNS.

This clone was recorded a few times. The gene calls are TRBV29-1 and TRBJ1-2; weak D call: TRBD1 (5 bases). V shed 6 bases and J shed 8 bases, with 19 bases lying between them. The CDR3 has 13 residues. CDR1 is SQVTM and CDR2 is ANQGSEA in the germline V gene. This chain's CDR3 is CSVKHRSGDGYTF. The CDR3 DNA follows: TGCAGCGTGAAACATCGGTCGGGGGACGGCTACACCTTC. Full variable domain (rest looked up from reference TRBV29-1 and TRBJ1-2): SAVISQKPSRDICQRGTSLTIQCQVDSQVTMMFWYRQQPGQSLTLIATANQGSEATYESGFVIDKFPISRPNLTFSTLTVSNMSPEDSSIYLCSVKHRSGDGYTFGSGTRLTVV.

The rearrangement joins TRBV7-2 to TRBJ2-2; 7 bases line up with TRBD2. V lost 3 bases to trimming and J lost 0 bases; unmatched junction nucleotides: 4. Germline CDR1 is SGHTA and CDR2 is FQGNSA. The CDR3 covers 16 residues. Here the CDR3 reads CASSFVAGPNTGELFF. Here the CDR3 DNA reads TGTGCCAGCAGCTTCGTAGCGGGCCCGAACACCGGGGAGCTGTTTTTT.

This sequence joins TRBV28 and TRBJ2-7; D gene unclear. The germline gives CDR1 MDHEN, CDR2 SYDVKM. The CDR3 has 13 residues. V shed 6 bases and J shed 0 bases, with 9 bases lying between them. The CDR3 reads CASRTPLSYEQYF. The CDR3 DNA follows: TGTGCCAGCAGGACTCCCCTCTCCTACGAGCAGTACTTC. The entire variable domain, with the rest obtained from reference TRBV28 and TRBJ2-7, is as follows: DVKVTQSSRYLVKRTGEKVFLECVQDMDHENMFWYRQDPGLGLRLIYFSYDVKMKEKGDIPEGYSVSREKKERFSLILESASTNQTSMYLCASRTPLSYEQYFGPGTRLTVT.

The chain combines TRBV7-9 with TRBJ1-1; D remains unclear. CDR3 length: 13 amino acids. Germline loops: CDR1 SEHNR, CDR2 FQNEAQ (reference sequence). The germline V and J ends were trimmed by 3 bases and 1 base, with 6 bases remaining between them. The CDR3 DNA reads as TGTGCCAGCAGCTTGAATCAGAACACTGAAGCTTTCTTT. Protein: CASSLNQNTEAFF.

This clone was picked up one time. This chain connects TRBV7-8 to TRBJ1-5; D call uncertain. The CDR3 has 15 residues. Trimming took 2 bases from V and 4 from J, leaving 12 bases between them. In germline, CDR1 is SGHVS, CDR2 FQNEAQ. CDR3 in amino acids: CASSLNSATNQPQHF. The DNA of the CDR3 is TGTGCCAGCAGCTTAAACAGTGCTACTAATCAGCCCCAGCATTTT.

The chain couples TRBV29-1 to TRBJ2-5, with 11 bases aligning to TRBD1. With V trimmed by 7 bases and J by 2 bases, 9 bases remained unmatched. The CDR3 extends over 15 amino acids. Germline CDR1 reads SQVTM; CDR2 reads ANQGSEA. This CDR3 reads CSGIRDRGLQETQYF. The CDR3 DNA reads as TGCAGCGGTATCCGGGACAGGGGGTTGCAAGAGACCCAGTACTTC.

Turning to this clone: The sample carries other DNA sequences with the same CDR3. The V and J genes are TRBV7-2 and TRBJ2-3; tentative D call: TRBD2 (5 bases). This CDR3 is 14 amino acids long. V lost 1 base, J lost 4 bases, and 9 bases lay in between. Per the germline V gene, CDR1 is SGHTA and CDR2 is FQGNSA. CDR3 residues: CASSLGGSADTQYF. For the CDR3, the DNA is TGTGCCAGCAGCTTAGGAGGGAGTGCAGATACGCAGTATTTT.

V gene TRBV11-3 combines with J gene TRBJ2-3, with 10 bases matching TRBD2. CDR3 size: 17 residues. Germline CDR1 reads SGHNT; CDR2 reads YENEEA. Trimming took 2 bases from V and 0 from J; bases not matched to a gene: 5. The DNA of the CDR3 is TGTGCCAGCAGCTTACGGAGCGGGGGGGCGAGCACAGATACGCAGTATTTT. Its protein product is CASSLRSGGASTDTQYF.

The chain employs TRBV7-9 and TRBJ1-5, with 8 bases that match TRBD1. This CDR3 has 15 amino acids. J gave up 3 bases and V 5 bases, and 6 bases lay outside the gene matches. Germline V gives CDR1 SEHNR, CDR2 FQNEAQ (reference sequence). CDR3 region: CASSTSQGANQPQHF. The CDR3 DNA reads as TGTGCCAGCAGCACTAGCCAGGGGGCCAATCAGCCCCAGCATTTT.

This rearrangement joins TRBV7-8 to TRBJ2-7; maybe TRBD1 (5 bases). CDR3 length: 15 amino acids. Germline V gives CDR1 SGHVS, CDR2 FQNEAQ. Trimming took 2 bases from V and 2 from J, leaving 13 bases between them. The CDR3: CASSLIRRGAYEQYF. The CDR3 bases are TGTGCCAGCAGCTTAATTCGTAGGGGTGCCTACGAGCAGTACTTC.

The CDR3 DNA reads as TGTGCCATCAGTGGGTCTCCCGGGAGGGCTATTCTTGGGGATACGCAGTATTTT. Translating gives CAISGSPGRAILGDTQYF. The chain recombines TRBV10-3 with TRBJ2-3; TRBD2 matches 8 bases. V shed 4 bases, J shed 6 bases, and the junction held 18 bases outside the gene matches. The CDR3 is made up of 18 amino acids. Germline CDR1 and CDR2: ENHRY and SYGVKD.

This chain connects TRBV5-1 to TRBJ1-5; D gene unclear. This CDR3 spans 14 amino acids. From germline, CDR1 is SGHRS and CDR2 YFSETQ. Trimming left V 0 bases short and J 5 bases short, with 9 bases between. The CDR3 sequence is CASSLEAGHQPQHF. In DNA, the CDR3 is TGCGCCAGCAGCTTGGAGGCGGGTCATCAGCCCCAGCATTTT. Full variable domain (rest looked up from reference TRBV5-1 and TRBJ1-5): KAGVTQTPRYLIKTRGQQVTLSCSPISGHRSVSWYQQTPGQGLQFLFEYFSETQRNKGNFPGRFSGRQFSNSRSEMNVSTLELGDSALYLCASSLEAGHQPQHFGDGTRLSIL.

The chain links TRBV5-1 to TRBJ2-7; 7 bases are a match to TRBD1. Germline CDR1 reads SGHRS; CDR2 reads YFSETQ. This CDR3 is built from 15 residues. Trimming cost V 4 bases and J 2 bases; bases outside gene matches: 9. CDR3 region: CASSTGPRGTYEQYF. As DNA, the CDR3 is TGCGCCAGCAGCACGGGACCCAGGGGGACCTACGAGCAGTACTTC. The full variable domain, with the rest looked up from reference TRBV5-1 and TRBJ2-7, is KAGVTQTPRYLIKTRGQQVTLSCSPISGHRSVSWYQQTPGQGLQFLFEYFSETQRNKGNFPGRFSGRQFSNSRSEMNVSTLELGDSALYLCASSTGPRGTYEQYFGPGTRLTVT.

The V gene is TRBV7-8, the J gene TRBJ1-1, with a possible D match to TRBD1 (6 bases). Trimming shortened V by 0 bases and J by 2 bases, and 13 bases separated the two germline ends. Germline V CDR1 and CDR2: SGHVS, FQNEAQ. This CDR3 spans 16 amino acids. The CDR3 sequence is CASSLAGAGSNTEAFF. The DNA of the CDR3 is TGTGCCAGCAGCTTAGCGGGGGCAGGGTCTAACACTGAAGCTTTCTTT.

The gene calls are TRBV10-2 and TRBJ2-2, with 9 nucleotides matching TRBD2. V trimming: 4 bases; J trimming: 5 bases; junction bases outside the gene matches: 5. Per germline, CDR1 WSHSY and CDR2 SAAADI. CDR3 length: 15 amino acids. CDR3 in amino acids: CASSGVAGETGELFF. CDR3 in DNA: TGCGCCAGCAGTGGGGTAGCGGGGGAGACCGGGGAGCTGTTTTTT.

The V and J genes are TRBV15 and TRBJ2-2; D possibly corresponds to TRBD2 (7 bases). The CDR3 sequence is 17 residues long. The germline V and J ends were trimmed by 0 bases and 4 bases, with 15 bases remaining between them. Looked up from germline, CDR1 is LNHNV and CDR2 is YYDKDF (reference sequence). The CDR3 spells CATSRDSRRGPTGELFF. The CDR3, as DNA: TGTGCCACCAGCAGAGATTCGCGGCGGGGGCCCACCGGGGAGCTGTTTTTT.

This clone was observed a single time. The chain links TRBV5-1 to TRBJ2-5, with a possible D match to TRBD2 (7 bases). This CDR3 region has 18 residues. Germline V gives CDR1 SGHRS, CDR2 YFSETQ. V lost 1 base and J lost 1, with 20 bases in between. CDR3 loop: CASSLPRQAGVGQETQYF. CDR3 sequence (DNA): TGCGCCAGCAGCTTGCCCAGACAGGCGGGAGTAGGCCAAGAGACCCAGTACTTC.

This chain joins TRBV11-1 and TRBJ2-7, with 8 positions matching TRBD2. With V trimmed by 3 bases and J by 5 bases, 6 bases remained unmatched. CDR3 length equals 14 residues. Germline-derived CDR1 and CDR2 are SGHAT and FQDESV (reference sequence). The CDR3 DNA reads as TGTGCCAGCAGCTTCGGGGGGGCCAACCACGAGCAGTACTTC. This translates into CASSFGGANHEQYF.

The chain couples TRBV5-1 to TRBJ2-2; D gene uncertain. Germline V gene lookup returns CDR1 SGHRS and CDR2 YFSETQ. The V end lost 6 bases, the J end lost 1 base, and 7 bases lay between the germline ends. The CDR3 totals 13 residues. DNA of the CDR3: TGCGCCAGCAACGCAGGGAACACCGGGGAGCTGTTTTTT. It codes for CASNAGNTGELFF.

This clone was observed a handful of times. This chain connects TRBV7-2 to TRBJ1-2, with D perhaps matching TRBD1 (5 bases). Germline V gene data show CDR1 as SGHTA and CDR2 as FQGNSA. The CDR3 extends over 13 amino acids. The V end was cut by 3 bases, the J end by 4 bases, with 9 bases between. This chain's CDR3 is CASSFGDVYGYTF. The CDR3 DNA sequence: TGTGCCAGCAGCTTCGGGGACGTCTATGGCTACACCTTC. Complete variable domain (other parts from reference TRBV7-2 and TRBJ1-2): GAGVSQSPSNKVTEKGKDVELRCDPISGHTALYWYRQSLGQGLEFLIYFQGNSAPDKSGLPSDRFSAERTGGSVSTLTIQRTQQEDSAVYLCASSFGDVYGYTFGSGTRLTVV.

V gene TRBV5-1 combines with J gene TRBJ2-1; 13 positions match TRBD2. Germline values: CDR1 SGHRS, CDR2 YFSETQ. This CDR3 contains 15 residues. The V gene end was trimmed by 2 bases and the J gene end by 7 bases; junction bases not matched to a gene: 3. This chain's CDR3 is CASSFGTSGANEQFF. CDR3 DNA: TGCGCCAGCAGCTTTGGGACTAGCGGGGCGAATGAGCAGTTCTTC. The whole variable domain, remainder taken from reference TRBV5-1 and TRBJ2-1, is KAGVTQTPRYLIKTRGQQVTLSCSPISGHRSVSWYQQTPGQGLQFLFEYFSETQRNKGNFPGRFSGRQFSNSRSEMNVSTLELGDSALYLCASSFGTSGANEQFFGPGTRLTVL.

V and J are TRBV2 and TRBJ2-5; 10 nucleotides agree with TRBD2. V was pared by 5 bases and J by 3 bases, with 9 bases of the junction left unmatched. The CDR3 length is 16 residues. Germline loops: CDR1 SNHLY, CDR2 FYNNEI. The CDR3 sequence: CASSRPGLAKKETQYF. In DNA, the CDR3 is TGTGCCAGCAGTAGACCGGGACTAGCGAAAAAAGAGACCCAGTACTTC.

The chain couples TRBV2 to TRBJ2-7, with TRBD1 matching over 8 bases. Germline trimming cut 7 bases from V and 5 bases from J; bases unmatched to any gene: 13. The germline gives CDR1 SNHLY, CDR2 FYNNEI. The CDR3 is 15 amino acids. CDR3 region: CASTFLTAGGDEQYF. The CDR3, as DNA: TGTGCCAGCACCTTCCTAACGGCAGGGGGCGACGAGCAGTACTTC.